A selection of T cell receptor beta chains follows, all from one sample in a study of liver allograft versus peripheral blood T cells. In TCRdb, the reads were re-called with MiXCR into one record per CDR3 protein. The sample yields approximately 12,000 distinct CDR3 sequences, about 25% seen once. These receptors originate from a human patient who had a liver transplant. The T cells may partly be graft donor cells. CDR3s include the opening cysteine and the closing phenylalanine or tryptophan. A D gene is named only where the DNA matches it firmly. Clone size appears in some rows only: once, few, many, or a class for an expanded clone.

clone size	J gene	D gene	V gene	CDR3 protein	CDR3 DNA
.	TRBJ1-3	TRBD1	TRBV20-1	CSARDSRKLSGNTIYF	TGCAGTGCGAGGGACAGTAGGAAACTCTCTGGAAACACCATATATTTT
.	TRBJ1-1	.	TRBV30	CAWSGSRGVNTEAFF	TGTGCCTGGAGCGGTTCCCGGGGAGTGAACACTGAAGCTTTCTTT
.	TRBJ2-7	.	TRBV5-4	CASSFQEEFYEQYF	TGTGCCAGCAGCTTCCAGGAGGAGTTTTACGAGCAGTACTTC
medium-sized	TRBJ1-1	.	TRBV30	CAWSPGKKEAFF	TGTGCCTGGAGCCCTGGCAAGAAAGAAGCTTTCTTT
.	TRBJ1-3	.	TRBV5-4	CASSSSILGLVSGNTIYF	TGTGCCAGCAGCTCGAGCATTTTAGGTCTGGTCTCTGGAAACACCATATATTTT
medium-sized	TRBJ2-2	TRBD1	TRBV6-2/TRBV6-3	CASIGQGGRGTGELFF	TGTGCCAGCATTGGACAGGGGGGACGAGGCACCGGGGAGCTGTTTTTT
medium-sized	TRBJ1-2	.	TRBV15	CATSDGGGYGYTF	TGTGCCACCAGCGACGGGGGGGGATATGGCTACACCTTC
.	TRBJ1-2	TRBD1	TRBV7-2	CASSLRQGAYGYTF	TGTGCCAGCAGCTTAAGACAGGGGGCTTATGGCTACACCTTC
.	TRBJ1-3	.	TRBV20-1	CSARRGASGNTIYF	TGCAGTGCTAGACGGGGGGCGTCGGGAAACACCATATATTTT
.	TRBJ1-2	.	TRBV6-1	CASSPTGRRGYTF	TGTGCCAGCAGCCCCACAGGGAGACGGGGCTACACCTTC
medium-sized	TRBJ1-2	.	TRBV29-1	CRVEGGQDGYTF	TGCAGGGTAGAAGGGGGGCAGGATGGCTACACCTTC
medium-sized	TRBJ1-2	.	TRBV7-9	CASSTANYGYTF	TGTGCCAGCAGTACAGCTAACTATGGCTACACCTTC
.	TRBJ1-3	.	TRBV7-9	CASSMDGGNTIYF	TGTGCCAGCAGCATGGACGGAGGAAACACCATATATTTT
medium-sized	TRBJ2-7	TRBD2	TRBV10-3	CAIGRLAGTYEQYF	TGTGCCATCGGGAGACTAGCGGGGACCTACGAGCAGTACTTC
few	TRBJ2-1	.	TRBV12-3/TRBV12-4	CASSLRRSYNEQFF	TGTGCCAGCAGTTTACGGCGCTCCTACAATGAGCAGTTCTTC
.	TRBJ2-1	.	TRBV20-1	CSERAAGHNEQFF	TGCAGTGAGCGGGCTGCGGGGCATAATGAGCAGTTCTTC
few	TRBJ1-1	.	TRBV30	CALNRATEAFF	TGTGCACTCAACAGGGCAACTGAAGCTTTCTTT
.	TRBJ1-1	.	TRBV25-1	CASSDPRRGNTEAFF	TGTGCCAGCAGTGATCCGCGTCGAGGGAACACTGAAGCTTTCTTT
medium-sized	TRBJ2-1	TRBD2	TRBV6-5	CASSDRASGRYNEQFF	TGTGCCAGCAGTGACCGCGCTAGCGGGAGATACAATGAGCAGTTCTTC
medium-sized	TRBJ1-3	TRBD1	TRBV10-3	CAISEDREGNTIYF	TGTGCCATCAGTGAGGACAGGGAGGGGAACACCATATATTTT
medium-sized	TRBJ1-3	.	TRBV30	CAWSFWAYAGNTIYF	TGTGCCTGGAGTTTTTGGGCCTACGCTGGAAACACCATATATTTT
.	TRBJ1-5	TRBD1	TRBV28	CASSLNRGPNQPQHF	TGTGCCAGCAGTTTAAACAGGGGGCCTAATCAGCCCCAGCATTTT